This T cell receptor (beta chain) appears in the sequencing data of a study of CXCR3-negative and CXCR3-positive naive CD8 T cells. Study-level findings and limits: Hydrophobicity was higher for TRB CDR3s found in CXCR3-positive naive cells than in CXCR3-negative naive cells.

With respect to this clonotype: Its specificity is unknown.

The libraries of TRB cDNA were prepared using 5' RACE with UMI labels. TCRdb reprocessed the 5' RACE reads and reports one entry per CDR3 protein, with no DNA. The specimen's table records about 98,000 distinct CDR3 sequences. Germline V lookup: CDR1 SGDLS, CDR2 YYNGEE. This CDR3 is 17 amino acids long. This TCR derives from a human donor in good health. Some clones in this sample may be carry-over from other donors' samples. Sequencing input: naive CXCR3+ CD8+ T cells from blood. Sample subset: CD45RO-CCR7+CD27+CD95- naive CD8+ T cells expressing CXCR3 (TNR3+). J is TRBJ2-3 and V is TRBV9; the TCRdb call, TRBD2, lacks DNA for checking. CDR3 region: CASSVDDSGPPTDTQYF.